Presented here are 11 T cell receptor beta chains from one specimen sequenced in a study of cytomegalovirus exposure and HLA in healthy donors. PCR employed 60 Vbeta and 13 Jbeta primers. The assay was immunoSEQ multiplex PCR, and TCRdb's table has in-frame clones only and misses some. Here the sample spans about 170,000 clones, approximately 80% being singletons. Sequencing input: PBMCs. These receptors all come from a woman aged 50 to 60 in good health and CMV-seropositive.

The chain recombines TRBV10-2 with TRBJ2-7; tentatively, D is TRBD1 (6 bases). The germline CDR1 and CDR2 sequences are WSHSY and SAAADI. The CDR3 has 12 residues. The ends were cut back, 0 bases at V and 9 bases at J, with 9 bases in the middle. The CDR3 is CASSESDSLQYF. CDR3 nucleotide sequence: TGCGCCAGCAGTGAGTCGGACAGCTTGCAGTACTTC.

The chain recombines TRBV6-5 with TRBJ1-2; D not resolved. V was trimmed by 7 bases and J by 7 bases, leaving 22 bases between them. Looked up from germline, CDR1 is MNHEY and CDR2 is SVGAGI. The CDR3 loop spans 15 amino acids. The CDR3 here is CASTQRWPSLSGYTF. CDR3 bases: TGTGCCAGCACCCAGCGGTGGCCCTCTCTCTCTGGCTACACCTTC.

This chain joins TRBV7-2 and TRBJ2-7, with D possibly matching TRBD1 (5 bases). Between the trimmed V and J ends, which lost 1 base and 2 bases, there was a span of 9 bases. CDR3 size: 14 residues. Germline V CDR1 and CDR2: SGHTA, FQGNSA. CDR3 sequence reads: CASSLVTGTYEQYF. CDR3 in DNA: TGTGCCAGCAGCTTAGTTACAGGAACCTACGAGCAGTACTTC.

The rearrangement joins TRBV28 to TRBJ2-2; D perhaps matches TRBD2 (6 bases). Trimming took 4 bases from V and 1 from J, leaving 13 bases between them. Germline V lookup: CDR1 MDHEN, CDR2 SYDVKM. The CDR3 sequence is 16 residues long. The CDR3 sequence: CASSSGGKMNTGELFF. CDR3 nucleotides: TGTGCCAGCAGTTCCGGAGGGAAGATGAACACCGGGGAGCTGTTTTTT. Using reference TRBV28 and TRBJ2-2 for the parts outside the CDR3, the full variable domain is DVKVTQSSRYLVKRTGEKVFLECVQDMDHENMFWYRQDPGLGLRLIYFSYDVKMKEKGDIPEGYSVSREKKERFSLILESASTNQTSMYLCASSSGGKMNTGELFFGEGSRLTVL.

V usage is TRBV6-4 and J usage is TRBJ2-7; 8 nucleotides match TRBD1. Germline V gene lookup returns CDR1 MRHNA and CDR2 SNTAGT. Trimming took 4 bases from V and 2 from J; bases not matched to a gene: 13. The CDR3 length is 17 residues. The CDR3 DNA is TGTGCCAGCAGTGGCACCCCAGACAGGGGCCATACCTACGAGCAGTACTTC. It encodes CASSGTPDRGHTYEQYF.

This clone came up a few times. J is TRBJ2-7 and V is TRBV4-3; no definite D call. Germline V CDR1 and CDR2: LGHNA, YSLEER. The CDR3 contains 14 residues. With 1 base removed from V and 2 bases from J, the gap between germline ends came to 9 bases. The CDR3 spells CASSQAGLPYEQYF. The CDR3 DNA sequence: TGCGCCAGCAGCCAAGCTGGTCTACCCTACGAGCAGTACTTC.

This sequence joins TRBV6-5 and TRBJ1-6; D perhaps matches TRBD1 (6 bases). V was cut by 7 bases and J by 7 bases, with 11 bases left in between. Per the germline V gene, CDR1 is MNHEY and CDR2 is SVGAGI. CDR3 length: 13 residues. This CDR3 reads CASNRVGNSPLHF. The CDR3 nucleotides read TGTGCCAGCAACAGGGTAGGAAATTCACCCCTCCACTTT.

The chain uses TRBV5-6 and TRBJ1-1; D gene ambiguous. The V gene lost 4 bases and the J gene lost 5 bases, with 15 bases spanning the gap. CDR1 SGHDT and CDR2 YYEEEE come from the germline V gene. The CDR3 totals 14 residues. In DNA form, the CDR3 reads TGTGCCAGCAGCCCCGAAGAGAGGTGGACTGAAGCTTTCTTT. As protein: CASSPEERWTEAFF. Using reference TRBV5-6 and TRBJ1-1 for the parts outside the CDR3, the full variable domain is DAGVTQSPTHLIKTRGQQVTLRCSPKSGHDTVSWYQQALGQGPQFIFQYYEEEERQRGNFPDRFSGHQFPNYSSELNVNALLLGDSALYLCASSPEERWTEAFFGQGTRLTVV.

The rearrangement joins TRBV2 to TRBJ2-1, with 8 nucleotides matching TRBD2. Germline trimming cut 4 bases from V and 6 bases from J; bases unmatched to any gene: 5. Germline V CDR1 and CDR2: SNHLY, FYNNEI. The CDR3 runs to 14 residues. CDR3 amino acids: CASSVQTSGNEQFF. CDR3 DNA: TGTGCCAGCAGTGTGCAAACTAGCGGCAATGAGCAGTTCTTC.

A few counts support this clone. The gene calls are TRBV7-2 and TRBJ1-2, with TRBD1 matching over 8 bases. V was clipped by 1 base and J by 8 bases; unmatched bases: 15. CDR3 length equals 17 residues. The V gene's germline CDR1 is SGHTA and CDR2 FQGNSA. As DNA, the CDR3 is TGTGCCAGCAGCTTAGGCGGACTCGGACAGGGAACGAGCGGCTACACCTTC. Its protein is CASSLGGLGQGTSGYTF.

There are a few counts of this clone. This rearrangement joins TRBV13 to TRBJ2-7, with D perhaps TRBD1 (6 bases). Germline values: CDR1 PRHDT, CDR2 FYEKMQ (reference sequence). This CDR3 is 14 amino acids long. V shed 2 bases and J shed 5 bases, with 13 bases lying between them. This chain's CDR3 is CASSLYRALNEQYF. The DNA for the CDR3 is TGTGCCAGCAGCTTATACAGGGCTTTGAACGAGCAGTACTTC.